Listed below are T cell receptor beta chains from one sample, sequenced in a study of T cells in Graves' hyperthyroidism and ophthalmopathy. TCRdb analysed the multiplex PCR reads with MiXCR anew, one entry per CDR3 protein. The sample lists hundreds of thousands of distinct CDR3 sequences; approximately 15% were seen once. The sequencing sample was made of blood. These receptor sequences come from a woman aged 18 to 35 with Graves' hyperthyroidism. Each CDR3 is given with its conserved first and last residue. Each record gives: clone size, J gene, D gene, V gene, CDR3 protein, CDR3 DNA. D genes are given only for firm matches. Expanded clones get a size class; other rows say once, few or many, or leave the size out.

>many|TRBJ2-2|TRBD2|TRBV6-2/TRBV6-3
CASTFISGGSNTGELFF
TGTGCCAGCACCTTCATAAGCGGGGGATCAAACACCGGGGAGCTGTTTTTT
>many|TRBJ2-1|TRBD2|TRBV13
CASSSTGLAGPDNEQFF
TGTGCCAGCAGCTCAACGGGACTAGCGGGCCCTGACAATGAGCAGTTCTTC
>NA|TRBJ2-3|TRBD2|TRBV6-1
CATKRGLTTDTQYF
TGTGCCACCAAGCGGGGGCTCACCACAGATACGCAGTATTTT
>many|TRBJ2-1|NA|TRBV20-1
CSASDRRGNEQFF
TGCAGTGCTTCCGACCGGAGGGGCAATGAGCAGTTCTTC
>many|TRBJ2-1|NA|TRBV15
CATSRGDPDNEQFF
TGTGCCACCAGCAGAGGAGACCCTGACAATGAGCAGTTCTTC
>many|TRBJ1-1|NA|TRBV11-3
CASIGPDTEAFF
TGTGCCAGCATCGGCCCGGACACTGAAGCTTTCTTT
>many|TRBJ2-2|TRBD2|TRBV12-3/TRBV12-4
CASSFRLAENTGELFF
TGTGCCAGCAGTTTCCGACTAGCGGAGAACACCGGGGAGCTGTTTTTT
>many|TRBJ1-1|NA|TRBV2
CASSGTTGGNTEAFF
TGTGCCAGCAGTGGCACGACAGGAGGGAACACTGAAGCTTTCTTT
>NA|TRBJ2-5|TRBD2|TRBV28
CASSLILAGDEETQYF
TGTGCCAGCAGTTTAATCCTAGCGGGAGATGAAGAGACCCAGTACTTC
>many|TRBJ2-1|NA|TRBV15
CATSTEGRNEQFF
TGTGCCACCAGCACTGAGGGAAGGAATGAGCAGTTCTTC
>NA|TRBJ2-1|TRBD1|TRBV7-8
CASSLLGQGNEQFF
TGTGCCAGCAGCCTACTGGGACAGGGCAATGAGCAGTTCTTC
>few|TRBJ1-1|TRBD1|TRBV29-1
CSPDRGRGTEAFF
TGCAGCCCTGACAGGGGGCGAGGCACTGAAGCTTTCTTT
>many|TRBJ1-5|NA|TRBV6-2/TRBV6-3
CASSPNHHPGVEGQPQHF
TGTGCCAGCAGCCCTAACCACCACCCGGGAGTTGAAGGCCAGCCCCAGCATTTT
>few|TRBJ1-2|NA|TRBV4-1
CASSQATGYSMGYTF
TGCGCCAGCAGCCAAGCAACTGGATATTCTATGGGCTACACCTTC
>few|TRBJ2-3|NA|TRBV4-3
CASSLKWGGPDTQYF
TGCGCCAGCAGCCTAAAGTGGGGGGGGCCGGATACGCAGTATTTT
>many|TRBJ1-5|NA|TRBV5-6
CASSLERADQPQHF
TGTGCCAGCAGCTTGGAGAGGGCCGATCAGCCCCAGCATTTT